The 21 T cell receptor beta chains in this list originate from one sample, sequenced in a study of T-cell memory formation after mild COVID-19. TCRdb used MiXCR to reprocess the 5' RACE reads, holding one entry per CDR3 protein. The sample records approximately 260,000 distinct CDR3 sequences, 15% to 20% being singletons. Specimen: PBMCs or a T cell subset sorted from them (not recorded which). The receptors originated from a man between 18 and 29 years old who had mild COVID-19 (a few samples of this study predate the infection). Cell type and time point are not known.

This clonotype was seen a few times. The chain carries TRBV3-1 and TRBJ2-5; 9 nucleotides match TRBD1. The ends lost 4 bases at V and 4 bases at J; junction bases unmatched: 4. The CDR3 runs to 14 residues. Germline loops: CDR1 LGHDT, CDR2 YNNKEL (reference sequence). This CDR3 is CASSRLDRGETQYF. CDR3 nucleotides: TGTGCCAGCAGCCGGCTGGACAGGGGAGAGACCCAGTACTTC.

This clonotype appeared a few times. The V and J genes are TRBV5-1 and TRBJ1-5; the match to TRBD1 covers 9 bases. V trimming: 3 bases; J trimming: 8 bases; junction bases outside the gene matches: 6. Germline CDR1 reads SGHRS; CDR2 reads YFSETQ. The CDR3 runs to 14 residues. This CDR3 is CASSSTGGREPQHF. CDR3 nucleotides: TGCGCCAGCAGCTCCACAGGGGGCAGGGAGCCCCAGCATTTT.

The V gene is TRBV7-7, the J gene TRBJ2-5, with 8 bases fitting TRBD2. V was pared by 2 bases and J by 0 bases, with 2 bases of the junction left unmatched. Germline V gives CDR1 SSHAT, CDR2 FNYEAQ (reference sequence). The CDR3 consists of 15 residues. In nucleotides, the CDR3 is TGTGCCAGCAGCTTAACGGGGGGGTACCAAGAGACCCAGTACTTC. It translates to CASSLTGGYQETQYF.

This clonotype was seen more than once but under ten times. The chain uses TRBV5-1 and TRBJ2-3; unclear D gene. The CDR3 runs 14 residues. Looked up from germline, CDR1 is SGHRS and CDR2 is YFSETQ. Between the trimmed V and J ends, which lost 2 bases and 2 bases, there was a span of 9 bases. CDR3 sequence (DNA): TGCGCCAGCAGCTTTTGGCAATTCACAGATACGCAGTATTTT. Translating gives CASSFWQFTDTQYF.

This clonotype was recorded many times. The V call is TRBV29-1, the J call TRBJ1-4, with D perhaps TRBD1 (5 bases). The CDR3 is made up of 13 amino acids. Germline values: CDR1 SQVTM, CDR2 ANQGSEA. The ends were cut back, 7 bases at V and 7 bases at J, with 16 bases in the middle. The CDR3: CSAALDGGEKLFF. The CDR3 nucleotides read TGCAGCGCCGCGTTGGACGGGGGTGAAAAACTGTTTTTT. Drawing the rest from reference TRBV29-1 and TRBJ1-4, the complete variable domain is SAVISQKPSRDICQRGTSLTIQCQVDSQVTMMFWYRQQPGQSLTLIATANQGSEATYESGFVIDKFPISRPNLTFSTLTVSNMSPEDSSIYLCSAALDGGEKLFFGSGTQLSVL.

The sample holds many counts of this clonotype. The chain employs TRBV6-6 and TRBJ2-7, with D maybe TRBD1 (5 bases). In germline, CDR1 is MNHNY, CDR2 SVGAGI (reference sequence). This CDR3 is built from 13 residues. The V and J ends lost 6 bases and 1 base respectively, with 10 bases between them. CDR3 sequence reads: CASSMDMSYEQYV. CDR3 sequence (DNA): TGTGCCAGCAGCATGGACATGTCCTACGAGCAGTACGTC.

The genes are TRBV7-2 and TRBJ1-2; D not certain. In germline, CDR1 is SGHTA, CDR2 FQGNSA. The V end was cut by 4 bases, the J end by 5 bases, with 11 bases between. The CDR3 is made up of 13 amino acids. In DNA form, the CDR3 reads TGTGCCAGCAGCTCCGGCAGAACATATGGCTACACCTTC. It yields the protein CASSSGRTYGYTF.

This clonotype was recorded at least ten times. CDR3 in amino acids: CASSPGQGFLTEAQYF. DNA for the CDR3: TGTGCCAGCAGCCCGGGACAGGGGTTTCTTACCGAGGCCCAGTACTTC. The chain links TRBV9 to TRBJ2-5; 10 bases fit TRBD1. Germline V gene sequence: CDR1 SGDLS, CDR2 YYNGEE. The CDR3 totals 16 residues. J gave up 9 bases and V 4 bases, and 15 bases lay outside the gene matches.

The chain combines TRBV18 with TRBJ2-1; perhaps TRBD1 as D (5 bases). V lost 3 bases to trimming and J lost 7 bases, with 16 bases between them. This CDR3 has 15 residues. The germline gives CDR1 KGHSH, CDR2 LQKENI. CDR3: CASSPRTPPGNEQFF. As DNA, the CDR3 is TGTGCCAGCTCACCGCGGACACCTCCCGGGAATGAGCAGTTCTTC.

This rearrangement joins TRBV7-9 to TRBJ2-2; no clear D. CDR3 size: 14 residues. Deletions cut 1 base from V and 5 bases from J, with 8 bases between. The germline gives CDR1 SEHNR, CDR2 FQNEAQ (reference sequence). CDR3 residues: CASSLVLQTGELFF. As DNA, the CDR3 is TGTGCCAGCAGCTTAGTTCTCCAGACCGGGGAGCTGTTTTTT.

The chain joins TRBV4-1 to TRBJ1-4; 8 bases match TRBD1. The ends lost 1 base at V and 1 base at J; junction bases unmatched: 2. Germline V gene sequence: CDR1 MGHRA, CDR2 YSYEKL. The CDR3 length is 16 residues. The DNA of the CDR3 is TGCGCCAGCAGCCAAGGCGACAGGGGAACTAATGAAAAACTGTTTTTT. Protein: CASSQGDRGTNEKLFF.

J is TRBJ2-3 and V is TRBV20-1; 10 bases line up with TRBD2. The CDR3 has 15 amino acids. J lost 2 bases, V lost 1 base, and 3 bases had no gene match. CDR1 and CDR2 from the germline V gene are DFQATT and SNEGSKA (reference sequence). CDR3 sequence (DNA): TGCAGTGCTAGAGGGCTAGCGGGGGCCACAGATACGCAGTATTTT. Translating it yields CSARGLAGATDTQYF.

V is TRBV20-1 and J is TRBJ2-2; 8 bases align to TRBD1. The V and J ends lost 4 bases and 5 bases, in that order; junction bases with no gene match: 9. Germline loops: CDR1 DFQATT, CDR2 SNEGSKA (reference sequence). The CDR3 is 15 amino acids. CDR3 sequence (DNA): TGCAGTGCTACGTCGGACAGGGTTTGGACCGGGGAGCTGTTTTTT. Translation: CSATSDRVWTGELFF.

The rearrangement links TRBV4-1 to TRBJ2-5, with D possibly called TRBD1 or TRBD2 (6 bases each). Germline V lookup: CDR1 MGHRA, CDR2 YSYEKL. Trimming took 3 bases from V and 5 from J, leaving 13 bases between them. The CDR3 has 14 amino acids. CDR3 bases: TGCGCCAGCAGCCAGGGGTGGAGGGGGGAGACCCAGTACTTC. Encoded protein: CASSQGWRGETQYF.

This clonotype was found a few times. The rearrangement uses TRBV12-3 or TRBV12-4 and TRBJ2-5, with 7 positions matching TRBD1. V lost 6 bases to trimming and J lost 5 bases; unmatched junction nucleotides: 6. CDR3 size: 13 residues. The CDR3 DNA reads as TGTGCCAGCAGATCGTTCAGGGGGGAGACCCAGTACTTC. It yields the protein CASRSFRGETQYF.

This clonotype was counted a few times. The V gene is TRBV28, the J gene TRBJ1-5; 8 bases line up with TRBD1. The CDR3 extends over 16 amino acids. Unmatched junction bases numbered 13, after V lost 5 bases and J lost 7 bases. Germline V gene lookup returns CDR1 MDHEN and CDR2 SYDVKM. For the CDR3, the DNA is TGTGCCAGCAGTCCCCAAGCAGGGGGCCTACTGCAGCCCCAGCATTTT. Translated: CASSPQAGGLLQPQHF.

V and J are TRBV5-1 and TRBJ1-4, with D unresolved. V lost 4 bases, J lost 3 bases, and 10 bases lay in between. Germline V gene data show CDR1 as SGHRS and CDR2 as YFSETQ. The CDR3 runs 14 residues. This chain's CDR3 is CASSLDKANEKLFF. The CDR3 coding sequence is TGCGCCAGCAGCCTGGATAAAGCTAATGAAAAACTGTTTTTT.

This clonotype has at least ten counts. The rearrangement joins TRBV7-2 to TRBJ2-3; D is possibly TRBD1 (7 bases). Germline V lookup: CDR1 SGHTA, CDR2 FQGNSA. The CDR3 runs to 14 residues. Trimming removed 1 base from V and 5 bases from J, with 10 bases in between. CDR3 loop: CASSLDRGGDTQYF. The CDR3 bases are TGTGCCAGCAGCTTAGACAGGGGAGGAGATACGCAGTATTTT.

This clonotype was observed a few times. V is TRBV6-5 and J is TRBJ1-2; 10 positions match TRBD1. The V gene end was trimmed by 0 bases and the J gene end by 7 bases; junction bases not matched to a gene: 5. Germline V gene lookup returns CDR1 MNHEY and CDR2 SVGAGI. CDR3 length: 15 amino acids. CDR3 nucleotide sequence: TGTGCCAGCAGTTACTCCGGGACAGGGGTTTTTGGCTACACCTTC. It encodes CASSYSGTGVFGYTF.

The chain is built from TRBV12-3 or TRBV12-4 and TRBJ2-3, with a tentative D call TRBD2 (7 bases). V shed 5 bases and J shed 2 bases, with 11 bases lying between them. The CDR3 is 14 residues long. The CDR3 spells CASSRRGPTDTQYF. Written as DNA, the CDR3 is TGTGCCAGCAGTCGGCGGGGGCCCACAGATACGCAGTATTTT.

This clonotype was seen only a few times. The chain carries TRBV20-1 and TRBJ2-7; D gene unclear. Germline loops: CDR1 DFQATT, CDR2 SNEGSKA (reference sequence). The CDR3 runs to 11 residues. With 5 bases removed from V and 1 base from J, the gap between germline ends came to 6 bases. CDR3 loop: CSAPESYEQYF. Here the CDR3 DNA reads TGCAGTGCTCCGGAATCCTACGAGCAGTACTTC.